This T cell receptor beta chain was identified in a study of early T cells in non-severe SARS-CoV-2 infection. Study-wide results and limits: Matching against VDJdb likely underestimated virus-specific expansions, favoring anti-spike CD8.

This clonotype was recorded a few times. Its antigen is undetermined. Tagging with unique molecular identifiers was applied to individual cDNA molecules. TCRdb re-derived calls from the 5' RACE reads in MiXCR, one entry per CDR3 protein. Of tens of thousands of distinct CDR3 sequences detected, roughly a tenth appear once; the ten largest clones hold over 6%. The CDR3 consists of 14 residues. The ends lost 3 bases at V and 3 bases at J; junction bases unmatched: 3. From germline, CDR1 is SGDLS and CDR2 YYNGEE. The source material was whole blood, sampled at baseline. The chain carries TRBV9 and TRBJ2-7; 10 bases agree with TRBD1. The source of this sequence is an adult who was a healthcare worker with PCR-confirmed SARS-CoV-2 infection or an uninfected control (not recorded which). The CDR3 nucleotides read TGTGCCAGCAGCGGAGGACAGGGGGTCTACGAGCAGTACTTC. Its translation: CASSGGQGVYEQYF.